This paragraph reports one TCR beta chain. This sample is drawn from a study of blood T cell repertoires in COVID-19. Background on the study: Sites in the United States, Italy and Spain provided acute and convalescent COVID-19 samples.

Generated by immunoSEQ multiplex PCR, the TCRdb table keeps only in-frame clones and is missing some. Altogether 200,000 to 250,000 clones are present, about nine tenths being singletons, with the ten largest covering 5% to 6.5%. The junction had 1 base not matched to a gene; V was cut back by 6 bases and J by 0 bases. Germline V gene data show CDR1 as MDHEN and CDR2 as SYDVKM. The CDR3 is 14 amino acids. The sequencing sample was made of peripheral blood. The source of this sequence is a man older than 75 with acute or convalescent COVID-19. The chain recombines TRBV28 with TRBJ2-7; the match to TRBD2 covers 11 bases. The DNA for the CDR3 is TGTGCCAGCAGGGGACTAGCGGCCTCCTACGAGCAGTACTTC. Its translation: CASRGLAASYEQYF.